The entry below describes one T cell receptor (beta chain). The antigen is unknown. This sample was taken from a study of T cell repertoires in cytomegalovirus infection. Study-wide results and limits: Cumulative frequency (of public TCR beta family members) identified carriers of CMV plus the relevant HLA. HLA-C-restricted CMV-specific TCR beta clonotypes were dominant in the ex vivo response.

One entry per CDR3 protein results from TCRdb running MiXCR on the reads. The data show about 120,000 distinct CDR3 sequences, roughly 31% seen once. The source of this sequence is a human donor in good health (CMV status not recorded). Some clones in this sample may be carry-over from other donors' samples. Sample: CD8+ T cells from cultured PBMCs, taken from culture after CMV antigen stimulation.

Here the CDR3 reads CASSYRTGTSTDTQYF. The CDR3 DNA reads as TGTGCCAGCAGCTACCGGACAGGCACTAGCACAGATACGCAGTATTTT. The chain has TRBV7-4 and TRBJ2-3, with 7 bases matching TRBD1. The germline gives CDR1 SGHVT, CDR2 SQSDAQ. The length of the CDR3 is 16 residues. The junction had 7 bases not matched to a gene; V was cut back by 4 bases and J by 0 bases. The entire variable domain, with the rest obtained from reference TRBV7-4 and TRBJ2-3, is as follows: GAGVSQSPRYKVAKRGRDVALRCDSISGHVTLYWYRQTLGQGSEVLTYSQSDAQRDKSGRPSGRFSAERPERSVSTLKIQRTEQGDSAVYLCASSYRTGTSTDTQYFGPGTRLTVL.